This paragraph reports one TCR beta chain. Its antigen is still unknown. This sample stems from a study of T cell responses to AZD1222 COVID-19 vaccine. Study-wide findings and caveats: Targets within unmutated variant regions were reportedly found for nearly half of spike-specific TCRs.

Profiling relied on immunoSEQ multiplex PCR, and the TCRdb table lists in-frame clones only, not all of them. This table has more than 95,000 clones, about 89% appearing once. This clonotype was obtained from an adult in good health. The specimen was peripheral blood, collected on day 0 of AZD1222 vaccination.

CDR3 amino acids: CASSLAPAETQYF. The CDR3 coding sequence is TGCGCCAGCAGCTTGGCCCCCGCGGAGACCCAGTACTTC. V and J are TRBV5-1 and TRBJ2-5; D uncertain. The V end lost 0 bases, the J end lost 5 bases, and 8 bases lay between the germline ends. CDR1 and CDR2 (germline): SGHRS, YFSETQ. The CDR3 contains 13 residues.